The entry that follows covers one T cell receptor (beta chain) sequence. The junction does not match germline at one end; this may be a read error. The data were taken from a study of blood T cells in healthy people across ages. A second PCR of roughly 7 to 11 cycles used a sample-barcoded 5' primer and a J-beta primer mix. TCRdb used MiXCR to reprocess the 5' RACE reads, holding one entry per CDR3 protein. The profile shows hundreds of thousands of distinct CDR3 sequences, 53% of them singletons. Germline V gives CDR1 MNHEY, CDR2 SMNVEV (reference sequence). This CDR3 spans 12 amino acids. Sequenced: blood. The chain joins TRBV27 to TRBJ2-3; D might be TRBD1 (5 bases). The TCR was taken from a man of 80 years or more in good health. The CDR3 nucleotides read TGTGCCAGCAGTCCAATGACAGAGACGCAGTATTTT. It encodes CASSPMTETQYF.